The sequence of this TCR gamma chain was determined in a study of Vδ1+ human thymocytes. Overall study results and limits: Thymic delta-chain repertoires held 15% to 20% Vdelta2 sequences and few Vdelta3, despite high sort purity. Thymic TRG and TRD repertoires appeared highly polyclonal.

The CDR3 length is 15 residues. Trimming cost V 4 bases and J 2 bases; bases outside gene matches: 11. Germline-derived CDR1 and CDR2 are VENAVY and YDSYNSRV. The template was reverse-transcribed extracted RNA. Multiplex PCR used pooled V-gene forward primers and a constant-region reverse primer to amplify CDR3s. TCRdb called clones anew from the multiplex PCR reads with CATT. The sample yields 36,000 or so gamma-chain clones, over 20% seen once. Worth noting for this clone: What it recognizes is unknown.

Material: Vdelta1+ gamma-delta thymocytes from the thymus. Documented subset: FACS-sorted CD3+ TCRalphabeta- TCRVdelta1+ TCRVdelta2- thymocytes. The V and J genes are TRGV8 and TRGJ1 or TRGJ2. The TCR sequence derives from a girl in the first two years of life who had congenital heart surgery. The CDR3 nucleotides are TGTGCCACCTGGGAATCAAGTAAGGATTATTATAAGAAACTCTTT. Translation gives CATWESSKDYYKKLF.